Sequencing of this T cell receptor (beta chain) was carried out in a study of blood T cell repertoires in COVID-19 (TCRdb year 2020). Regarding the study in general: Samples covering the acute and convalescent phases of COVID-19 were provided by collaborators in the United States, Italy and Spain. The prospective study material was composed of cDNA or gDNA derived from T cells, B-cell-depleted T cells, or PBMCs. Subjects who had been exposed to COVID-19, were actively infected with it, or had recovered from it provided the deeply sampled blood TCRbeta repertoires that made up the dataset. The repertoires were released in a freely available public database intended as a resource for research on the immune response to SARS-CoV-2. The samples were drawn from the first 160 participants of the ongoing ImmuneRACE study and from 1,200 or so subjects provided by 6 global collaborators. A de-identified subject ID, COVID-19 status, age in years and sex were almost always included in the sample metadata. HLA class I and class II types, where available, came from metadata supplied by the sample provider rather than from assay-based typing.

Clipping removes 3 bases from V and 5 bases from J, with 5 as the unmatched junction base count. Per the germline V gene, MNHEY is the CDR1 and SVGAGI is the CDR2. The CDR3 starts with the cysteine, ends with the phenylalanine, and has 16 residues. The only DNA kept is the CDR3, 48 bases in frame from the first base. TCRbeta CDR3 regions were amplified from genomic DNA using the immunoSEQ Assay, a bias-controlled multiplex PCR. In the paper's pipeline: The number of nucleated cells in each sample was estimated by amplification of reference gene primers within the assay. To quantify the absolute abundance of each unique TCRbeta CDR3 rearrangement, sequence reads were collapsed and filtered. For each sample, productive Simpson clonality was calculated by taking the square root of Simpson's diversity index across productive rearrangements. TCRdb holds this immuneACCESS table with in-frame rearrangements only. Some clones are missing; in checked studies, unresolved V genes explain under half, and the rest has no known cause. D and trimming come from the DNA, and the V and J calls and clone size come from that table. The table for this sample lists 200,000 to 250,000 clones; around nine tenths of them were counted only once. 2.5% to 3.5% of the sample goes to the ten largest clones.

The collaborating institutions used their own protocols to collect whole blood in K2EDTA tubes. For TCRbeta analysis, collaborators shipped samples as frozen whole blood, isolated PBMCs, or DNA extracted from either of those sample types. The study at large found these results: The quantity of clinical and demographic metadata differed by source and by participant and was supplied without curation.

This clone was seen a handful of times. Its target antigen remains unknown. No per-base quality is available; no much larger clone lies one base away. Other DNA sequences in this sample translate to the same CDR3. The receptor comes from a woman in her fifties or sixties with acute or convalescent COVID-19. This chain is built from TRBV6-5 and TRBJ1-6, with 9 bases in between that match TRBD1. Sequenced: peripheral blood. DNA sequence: TGTGCCAGCAGTTATCGGACAGGGGTTAATAATTCACCCCTCCACTTT. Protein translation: CASSYRTGVNNSPLHF.